This T cell receptor (beta chain) was recovered during a study of T cell changes during pregnancy in multiple sclerosis. Generated by immunoSEQ multiplex PCR, the TCRdb table keeps only in-frame clones and is missing some. The profile shows about 59,000 clones, 90% of them singletons. The CDR3 covers 14 residues. Germline V gene sequence: CDR1 MNHNS, CDR2 SASEGT. Unmatched junction bases numbered 4, after V lost 7 bases and J lost 0 bases. The sequence was collected from a female donor in good health, enrolled as a control in a pregnancy study. The sequencing used peripheral blood, collected in the third trimester of pregnancy. V is TRBV6-1 and J is TRBJ1-1; 8 bases match TRBD1. CDR3 DNA: TGTGCCAGCACTGACAGGGGCATGAACACTGAAGCTTTCTTT. It yields the protein CASTDRGMNTEAFF.